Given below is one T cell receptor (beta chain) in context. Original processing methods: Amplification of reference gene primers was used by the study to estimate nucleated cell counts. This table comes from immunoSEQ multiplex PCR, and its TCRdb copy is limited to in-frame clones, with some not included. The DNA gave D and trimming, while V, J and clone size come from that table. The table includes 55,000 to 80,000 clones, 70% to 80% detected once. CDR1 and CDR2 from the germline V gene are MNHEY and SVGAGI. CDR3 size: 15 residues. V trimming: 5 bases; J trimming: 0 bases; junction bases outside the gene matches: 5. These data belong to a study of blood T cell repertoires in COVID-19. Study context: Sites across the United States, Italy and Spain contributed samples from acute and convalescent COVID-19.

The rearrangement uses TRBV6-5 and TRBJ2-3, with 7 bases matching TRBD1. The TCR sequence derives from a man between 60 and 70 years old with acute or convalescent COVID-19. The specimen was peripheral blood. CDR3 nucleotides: TGTGCCAGCAGTCGAGGGGGCTACAGCACAGATACGCAGTATTTT. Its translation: CASSRGGYSTDTQYF.